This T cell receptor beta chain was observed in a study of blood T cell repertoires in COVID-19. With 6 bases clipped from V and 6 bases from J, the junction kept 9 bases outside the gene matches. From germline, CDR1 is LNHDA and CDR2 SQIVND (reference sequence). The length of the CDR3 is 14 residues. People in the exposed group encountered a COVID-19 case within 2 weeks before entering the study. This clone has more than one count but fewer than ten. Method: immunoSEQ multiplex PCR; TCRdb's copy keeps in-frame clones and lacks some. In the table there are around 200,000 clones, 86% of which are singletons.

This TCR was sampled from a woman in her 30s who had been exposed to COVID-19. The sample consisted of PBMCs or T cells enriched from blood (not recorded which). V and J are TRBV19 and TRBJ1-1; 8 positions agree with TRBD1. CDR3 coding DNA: TGTGCCAGTAGCACGGACAGGGAATTTTCTGAAGCTTTCTTT. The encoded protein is CASSTDREFSEAFF.